This passage covers 2 T cell receptor beta chains from one sample sequenced in a study of cytomegalovirus exposure and HLA in healthy donors. Primers included in the PCR were 60 Vbeta and 13 Jbeta primers. Clones were sequenced by immunoSEQ multiplex PCR, and TCRdb holds only the in-frame ones, with some missing. Among 130,000 to 150,000 clones listed, approximately 70% were seen once. The sample was PBMCs. The origin of the receptors is a woman aged 40-49 years in good health and CMV-seronegative.

The rearrangement uses TRBV10-3 and TRBJ2-1, with a weak D call TRBD2 (6 bases). The germline gives CDR1 ENHRY, CDR2 SYGVKD. Between the trimmed V and J ends, which lost 4 bases and 0 bases, there was a span of 13 bases. This CDR3 is 16 amino acids long. The CDR3 sequence is CAISGAGNFSYNEQFF. As DNA, the CDR3 is TGTGCCATCAGTGGTGCGGGAAATTTCTCCTACAATGAGCAGTTCTTC.

The CDR3 DNA reads TGTGCCAGCTCACGGACCTCGACAGGGTCTGGAAACACCATATATTTT. Its translation: CASSRTSTGSGNTIYF. J is TRBJ1-3 and V is TRBV18, with 7 bases matching TRBD1. This CDR3 region has 16 residues. Trimming took 4 bases from V and 1 from J; bases not matched to a gene: 7. The germline V gene has CDR1 KGHSH and CDR2 LQKENI.